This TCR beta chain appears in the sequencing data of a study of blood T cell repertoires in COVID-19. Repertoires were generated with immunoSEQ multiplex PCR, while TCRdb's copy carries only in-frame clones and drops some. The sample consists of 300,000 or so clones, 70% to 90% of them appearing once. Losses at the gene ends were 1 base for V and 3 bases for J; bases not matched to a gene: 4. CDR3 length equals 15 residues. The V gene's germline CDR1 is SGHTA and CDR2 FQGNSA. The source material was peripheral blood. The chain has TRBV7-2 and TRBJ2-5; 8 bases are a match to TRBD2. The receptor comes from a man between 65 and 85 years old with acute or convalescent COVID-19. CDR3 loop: CASSLVGSGEETQYF. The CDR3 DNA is TGTGCCAGCAGCTTAGTAGGTAGCGGGGAAGAGACCCAGTACTTC.